The clone carrying this T cell receptor beta chain has only a few counts. The antigen remains unidentified. The time point here: newly diagnosed GD, antithyroid drugs for less than 3 months. There was RNA extracted from PBMCs, and the TCR library was made from it. TCR beta libraries were built with iRepertoire HTBI primers and Arm-PCR of CDR3 regions. MiXCR, run by TCRdb on the multiplex PCR reads, gives a single entry per CDR3 protein. The sample lists approximately 400,000 distinct CDR3 sequences; about 15% were seen once. This entry belongs to a study of regulatory T cells in long-lasting Graves disease. General study points: Rather than thyroid tissue, only peripheral blood underwent study.

V was trimmed by 1 base and J by 5 bases, leaving 15 bases between them. The CDR3 is made up of 16 amino acids. Germline CDR1 LNHDA, CDR2 SQIVND (reference sequence). This sample also appeared in a second study, on T cells in Graves' hyperthyroidism and ophthalmopathy. This second study notes: First-round RT-PCR of the TCR CDR3 relied on the HTBI primer set. Using 13 V-J features, a model discriminated ophthalmopathy from stable hyperthyroidism. Onset of ophthalmopathy came a median 6.5 months after the model predicted it.

The origin of this receptor is a woman in her 30s with Graves disease. Sequencing was performed on peripheral blood mononuclear cells (PBMCs), taken at new diagnosis, from a patient treated with antithyroid drugs. This chain uses TRBV19 with TRBJ2-1; D unclear. DNA for the CDR3: TGTGCCAGTAGTATAGTTCGGCAGATTTATGACAATGAGCAGTTCTTC. It is translated as CASSIVRQIYDNEQFF.